These T cell receptor beta chains were read from a single sample in a study of OX40 agonist ivuxolimab in advanced cancers. Sequenced by immunoSEQ multiplex PCR; TCRdb stores in-frame clones only, minus some. The table records more than 20,000 clones, 88% of them present only once. The sequencing here drew on CD4+ or CD8+ T cells sorted from blood, taken in a trial of the OX40 agonist ivuxolimab. The source is an adult with an advanced solid tumor such as melanoma, head and neck, liver or kidney cancer. Each CDR3 is given with its conserved first and last residue. A D gene is named only where the DNA matches it firmly. Not all rows give a size; the values are once, few, many and, for expanded clones, a class.

j_call: TRBJ1-1; clone_size: -; d_call: TRBD1; v_call: TRBV7-2; cdr3_nt: TGTGCCAGCAGCTTGACAGGGTCGAACGCTGAAGCTTTCTTT; cdr3_aa: CASSLTGSNAEAFF
j_call: TRBJ2-1; clone_size: -; d_call: -; v_call: TRBV14; cdr3_nt: TGTGCCAGCAGCCAAGATCATGGGGGAGGTTGGGGTGTTTACGATGAGCAGTTCTTC; cdr3_aa: CASSQDHGGGWGVYDEQFF
j_call: TRBJ1-4; clone_size: -; d_call: -; v_call: TRBV16; cdr3_nt: TGTGCCAGCAGCCAACTAGGAACGGAACTGTTTTTT; cdr3_aa: CASSQLGTELFF
j_call: TRBJ1-4; clone_size: -; d_call: -; v_call: TRBV27; cdr3_nt: TGTGCCAGCAGAAGGGGGAACGAAAAACTGTTTTTT; cdr3_aa: CASRRGNEKLFF
j_call: TRBJ2-3; clone_size: -; d_call: TRBD1; v_call: TRBV23-1; cdr3_nt: TGCGCCAGCAGTCATCCAAGGGACAGGGGGCCCTATACGCAGTATTTT; cdr3_aa: CASSHPRDRGPYTQYF
j_call: TRBJ2-5; clone_size: once; d_call: -; v_call: TRBV29-1; cdr3_nt: TGCAGCGTTGAATTGGGGGCGGGTTACCAAGAGACCCAGTACTTC; cdr3_aa: CSVELGAGYQETQYF
j_call: TRBJ1-1; clone_size: -; d_call: -; v_call: TRBV4-1; cdr3_nt: TGCGCCAGCAGCCACCCCCCGGGGGGGGGCAACACTGAAGCTTTCTTT; cdr3_aa: CASSHPPGGGNTEAFF
j_call: TRBJ2-7; clone_size: once; d_call: TRBD1; v_call: TRBV7-7; cdr3_nt: TGTGCCAGCTCGACAGGGGAGGCCTACGAGCAGTACTTC; cdr3_aa: CASSTGEAYEQYF
j_call: TRBJ2-7; clone_size: once; d_call: -; v_call: TRBV4-1; cdr3_nt: TGCGCCAGCAGCCCGGGGGACAGTGGCTCCTACGAGCAGTACTTC; cdr3_aa: CASSPGDSGSYEQYF
j_call: TRBJ2-7; clone_size: -; d_call: -; v_call: TRBV5-4; cdr3_nt: TGTGCCAGCAGCGGCGACACCGGTGGTTACGAGCAGTACTTC; cdr3_aa: CASSGDTGGYEQYF
j_call: TRBJ2-7; clone_size: -; d_call: -; v_call: TRBV6-1; cdr3_nt: TGTGCCAGCAGTGAAGACGTAGACCGATTTACTTACGAGCAGTACTTC; cdr3_aa: CASSEDVDRFTYEQYF
j_call: TRBJ2-3; clone_size: -; d_call: -; v_call: TRBV10-2; cdr3_nt: TGCGCCAGCAGTGGAGATACGCAGTATTTT; cdr3_aa: CASSGDTQYF
j_call: TRBJ1-5; clone_size: -; d_call: TRBD1; v_call: TRBV18; cdr3_nt: TGTGCCAGCTCACCGGGGACAGGGAGAAATCAGCCCCAGCATTTT; cdr3_aa: CASSPGTGRNQPQHF
j_call: TRBJ2-1; clone_size: -; d_call: -; v_call: TRBV6-9; cdr3_nt: TGTGCCAGCAGTTACCTAGGCGACAATGAGCAGTTCTTC; cdr3_aa: CASSYLGDNEQFF
j_call: TRBJ1-2; clone_size: -; d_call: -; v_call: TRBV27; cdr3_nt: TGTGCCAGCAGTTTAGGGGGCTCGGGGGAAGGCTACACCTTC; cdr3_aa: CASSLGGSGEGYTF
j_call: TRBJ1-2; clone_size: -; d_call: -; v_call: TRBV7-9; cdr3_nt: TGTGCCAGCAGCTTAGCGAATCTCAACTATGGCTACACCTTC; cdr3_aa: CASSLANLNYGYTF
j_call: TRBJ1-2; clone_size: -; d_call: -; v_call: TRBV6-1; cdr3_nt: TGTGCCAGCAGAATACGGGGGGTGGACTATGGCTACACCTTC; cdr3_aa: CASRIRGVDYGYTF
j_call: TRBJ2-7; clone_size: -; d_call: -; v_call: TRBV10-3; cdr3_nt: TGTGCCATCAGGGACGGTAGGCTATACGAGCAGTACTTC; cdr3_aa: CAIRDGRLYEQYF
j_call: TRBJ1-1; clone_size: -; d_call: -; v_call: TRBV14; cdr3_nt: TGTGCCAGCAGCCAAGGAAGGACAGAAAAGAACACTGAAGCTTTCTTT; cdr3_aa: CASSQGRTEKNTEAFF
j_call: TRBJ1-1; clone_size: -; d_call: -; v_call: TRBV5-1; cdr3_nt: TGCGCCAGCAGCCCGCGGATACAGGGTAAAGCGGAAGCTTTCTTT; cdr3_aa: CASSPRIQGKAEAFF
j_call: TRBJ2-7; clone_size: -; d_call: -; v_call: TRBV6-5; cdr3_nt: TGTGCCAGCAGCCCGGGCCTGGGCTACGAGCAGTACTTC; cdr3_aa: CASSPGLGYEQYF
j_call: TRBJ1-2; clone_size: once; d_call: -; v_call: TRBV4-1; cdr3_nt: TGCGCCAGCAGCCAAGATCGACAGCTCCCAGGTTATGGCTACACCTTC; cdr3_aa: CASSQDRQLPGYGYTF
j_call: TRBJ2-1; clone_size: -; d_call: TRBD2; v_call: TRBV27; cdr3_nt: TGTGCCAGCATCAAGCCCGGGGGGGCGGGCAATGAGCAGTTCTTC; cdr3_aa: CASIKPGGAGNEQFF
j_call: TRBJ2-7; clone_size: -; d_call: -; v_call: TRBV6-1; cdr3_nt: TGTGCCAGCAGTGACCCGACTACCATCCCCTACGAGCAGTACTTC; cdr3_aa: CASSDPTTIPYEQYF
j_call: TRBJ1-1; clone_size: -; d_call: -; v_call: TRBV6-5; cdr3_nt: TGTGCCACCCTCCGAAGGAACACTGAAGCTTTCTTT; cdr3_aa: CATLRRNTEAFF
j_call: TRBJ2-3; clone_size: -; d_call: -; v_call: TRBV15; cdr3_nt: TGTGCCACCAGCTTCGGTGTCCCAGATACGCAGTATTTT; cdr3_aa: CATSFGVPDTQYF
j_call: TRBJ2-1; clone_size: -; d_call: TRBD1; v_call: TRBV5-8; cdr3_nt: TGTGCCAGCAGCCTGACAGGGGGTCAGAATGAGCAGTTCTTC; cdr3_aa: CASSLTGGQNEQFF
j_call: TRBJ1-6; clone_size: -; d_call: -; v_call: TRBV27; cdr3_nt: TGTGCCAGCGGGGTATGGACACCCCTCCACTTT; cdr3_aa: CASGVWTPLHF
j_call: TRBJ1-2; clone_size: -; d_call: TRBD1; v_call: TRBV4-1; cdr3_nt: TGCGCCAGCAGCCCACATGACAGGGGTAGGCATGGCTACACCTTC; cdr3_aa: CASSPHDRGRHGYTF
j_call: TRBJ2-3; clone_size: -; d_call: -; v_call: TRBV11-2; cdr3_nt: TGTGCCAGCAGCTCACGTTTAGAGGACACAGATACGCAGTATTTT; cdr3_aa: CASSSRLEDTDTQYF
j_call: TRBJ2-3; clone_size: -; d_call: -; v_call: TRBV5-6; cdr3_nt: TGTGCCAGCAGCTCCCCCCCAGATACGCAGTATTTT; cdr3_aa: CASSSPPDTQYF
j_call: TRBJ1-1; clone_size: -; d_call: -; v_call: TRBV21-1; cdr3_nt: TGTGCCAGCAGGTGCACTGAAGCTTTCTTT; cdr3_aa: CASRCTEAFF
j_call: TRBJ2-3; clone_size: -; d_call: TRBD1; v_call: TRBV6-4; cdr3_nt: TGTGCCAGCAGTCCAGGGGGCTCCCCAGATACGCAGTATTTT; cdr3_aa: CASSPGGSPDTQYF
j_call: TRBJ2-1; clone_size: -; d_call: TRBD1; v_call: TRBV6-1; cdr3_nt: TGTGCCAGCCGATGGACAGGGTACAATGAGCAGTTCTTC; cdr3_aa: CASRWTGYNEQFF
j_call: TRBJ2-7; clone_size: once; d_call: -; v_call: TRBV7-6; cdr3_nt: TGTGCCAGCAGCTCTTATGTGGTTAGAGGGGGCTCCTACGAGCAGTACTTC; cdr3_aa: CASSSYVVRGGSYEQYF
j_call: TRBJ1-3; clone_size: -; d_call: -; v_call: TRBV7-6; cdr3_nt: TGTGCCAGCAGCCCTACAGGGTATCCTGGAAACACCATATATTTT; cdr3_aa: CASSPTGYPGNTIYF
j_call: TRBJ2-3; clone_size: -; d_call: TRBD2; v_call: TRBV19; cdr3_nt: TGTGCCAGTTCCCCGCGGCGGGAGTCCACAGATACGCAGTATTTT; cdr3_aa: CASSPRRESTDTQYF
j_call: TRBJ1-4; clone_size: -; d_call: -; v_call: TRBV9; cdr3_nt: TGTGCCAGCAGCGTAGAAGGGATTGGTGAAAAACTGTTTTTT; cdr3_aa: CASSVEGIGEKLFF
j_call: TRBJ2-5; clone_size: -; d_call: -; v_call: TRBV6-5; cdr3_nt: TGTGCCAGCGGGGACCAAGAGACCCAGTACTTC; cdr3_aa: CASGDQETQYF
j_call: TRBJ2-7; clone_size: -; d_call: -; v_call: TRBV7-5; cdr3_nt: TGTGTCAGAAGCCGTGGAGGGGAGAAATGGGAGCAGTACTTC; cdr3_aa: CVRSRGGEKWEQYF
j_call: TRBJ1-3; clone_size: -; d_call: -; v_call: TRBV4-1; cdr3_nt: TGCGCCAGCAGCCAAGTCGAGGGGGGCAAAGGAAACACCATATATTTT; cdr3_aa: CASSQVEGGKGNTIYF
j_call: TRBJ1-1; clone_size: -; d_call: -; v_call: TRBV5-1; cdr3_nt: TGCGCCAGCAGCTCAAGAAACTACAGAGAAACTGAAGCTTTCTTT; cdr3_aa: CASSSRNYRETEAFF
j_call: TRBJ1-1; clone_size: -; d_call: -; v_call: TRBV13; cdr3_nt: TGTGCCAGCAGCTTAGTTTCTGGGTTTGGGGTGGGCACTGAAGCTTTCTTT; cdr3_aa: CASSLVSGFGVGTEAFF
j_call: TRBJ2-3; clone_size: -; d_call: -; v_call: TRBV27; cdr3_nt: TGTGCCAGCAGACCCATCCGGGACCCGTCGCAGTATTTT; cdr3_aa: CASRPIRDPSQYF
j_call: TRBJ2-7; clone_size: -; d_call: -; v_call: TRBV10-1; cdr3_nt: TGCGCCAGCAGTGGGAGCAAACCCTACGAGCAGTACTTC; cdr3_aa: CASSGSKPYEQYF
j_call: TRBJ1-1; clone_size: -; d_call: -; v_call: TRBV13; cdr3_nt: TGTGCCAGCAGCTTAAATGGTAGGCTTACTGAAGCTTTCTTT; cdr3_aa: CASSLNGRLTEAFF
j_call: TRBJ2-7; clone_size: -; d_call: -; v_call: TRBV4-1; cdr3_nt: TGCGCCAGCAGCCAAGTCCCTGGATCAGACGAGCAGTACTTC; cdr3_aa: CASSQVPGSDEQYF
j_call: TRBJ2-1; clone_size: -; d_call: -; v_call: TRBV27; cdr3_nt: TGTGCCAGCAGTTTTTGGGGCCAGAGGTTCTTC; cdr3_aa: CASSFWGQRFF
j_call: TRBJ1-2; clone_size: -; d_call: TRBD1; v_call: TRBV19; cdr3_nt: TGTGCCAGTAGTGAACAGGGGGAGCTTGATGGCTACACCTTC; cdr3_aa: CASSEQGELDGYTF
j_call: TRBJ1-4; clone_size: -; d_call: -; v_call: TRBV5-5; cdr3_nt: TGTGCCAGCAGCCTCGGGTTTAATAATGAAAAACTGTTTTTT; cdr3_aa: CASSLGFNNEKLFF